The 28 T cell receptor beta chains listed next were all sequenced from one sample in a study of blood T cell repertoires in COVID-19. TCRdb's table, derived via immunoSEQ multiplex PCR, lists solely in-frame clones and lacks some. The table includes about 120,000 clones, over 75% detected once. The sample was peripheral blood. These receptor sequences come from a human donor with active COVID-19. The donor label of this sample is uncertain.

The chain carries TRBV11-2 and TRBJ2-7, with D tentatively TRBD1 (5 bases). This CDR3 has 14 amino acids. Trimming stripped 1 base from V and 2 bases from J, with 9 bases between. CDR1 and CDR2 (germline): SGHAT, FQNNGV. CDR3 coding DNA: TGTGCCAGCAGCTTAGTTGCAGGGACCTACGAGCAGTACTTC. It specifies CASSLVAGTYEQYF.

The chain couples TRBV10-2 to TRBJ2-3; 13 positions agree with TRBD2. The V gene's germline CDR1 is WSHSY and CDR2 SAAADI. CDR3 length: 15 amino acids. The trim removed 3 bases at V and 4 bases at J, leaving 1 base unmatched. The CDR3 DNA reads as TGCGCCAGCAGTGAACTAGCGGGGGGGTCAGATACGCAGTATTTT. Residues: CASSELAGGSDTQYF.

This clone was picked up one time. This rearrangement joins TRBV6-2 or TRBV6-3 to TRBJ2-1; 12 bases are shared with TRBD2. Germline V gene data show CDR1 as MNHEY and CDR2 as SVGEGT. This CDR3 region has 18 residues. V lost 2 bases to trimming and J lost 7 bases; unmatched junction nucleotides: 12. The DNA for the CDR3 is TGTGCCAGCAGTTACAAGGGGCCTAGCGGGGGGGCTGGGAATGAGCAGTTCTTC. Translated: CASSYKGPSGGAGNEQFF.

The chain carries TRBV15 and TRBJ1-5, with no clear D. Between the trimmed V and J ends, which lost 4 bases and 4 bases, there was a span of 14 bases. Germline V gene data show CDR1 as LNHNV and CDR2 as YYDKDF (reference sequence). CDR3 length: 15 amino acids. The CDR3 reads CATSIVRAPNQPQHF. The DNA for the CDR3 is TGTGCCACCAGCATTGTGCGGGCCCCAAATCAGCCCCAGCATTTT. Based on the CDR3 plus reference TRBV15 and TRBJ1-5, the full variable domain is DAMVIQNPRYQVTQFGKPVTLSCSQTLNHNVMYWYQQKSSQAPKLLFHYYDKDFNNEADTPDNFQSRRPNTSFCFLDIRSPGLGDTAMYLCATSIVRAPNQPQHFGDGTRLSIL.

The chain has TRBV18 and TRBJ2-7; D gene uncertain. Trimming stripped 2 bases from V and 2 bases from J, with 19 bases between. Germline CDR1 and CDR2: KGHSH and LQKENI. The CDR3 is 17 amino acids. CDR3 protein: CASSPFRSQLIPYEQYF. In nucleotides, the CDR3 is TGTGCCAGCTCACCATTTAGGTCACAGTTGATCCCCTACGAGCAGTACTTC.

The chain combines TRBV6-2 or TRBV6-3 with TRBJ2-7; D unclear. CDR1 and CDR2 (germline): MNHEY, SVGEGT. This CDR3 is 12 amino acids long. The V and J ends lost 2 bases and 2 bases respectively, with 4 bases between them. CDR3 in DNA: TGTGCCAGCAGTTACGCTACCTACGAGCAGTACTTC. This gives the protein CASSYATYEQYF.

Notes on this clone: An end of the junction differs from the germline gene, which may be a read error. This chain joins TRBV27 and TRBJ2-7; D might be TRBD1 (6 bases). Germline V gene sequence: CDR1 MNHEY, CDR2 SMNVEV (reference sequence). The length of the CDR3 is 14 residues. The CDR3 sequence: CASNLRGGSYEQYF. DNA for the CDR3: TGTGCCAGCAATTTAAGAGGGGGCTCCTACGAGCAGTACTTC.

The chain joins TRBV20-1 to TRBJ2-3; D not certain. CDR3 length equals 15 residues. CDR1 is DFQATT and CDR2 is SNEGSKA in the germline V gene (reference sequence). V was clipped by 3 bases and J by 2 bases, with 15 bases between them. The CDR3 reads CSASWRYDFTDTQYF. CDR3 bases: TGCAGTGCTAGTTGGCGGTACGATTTCACAGATACGCAGTATTTT.

This clone was seen a few times. The V call is TRBV10-3, the J call TRBJ1-6; 10 bases map to TRBD1. The trim removed 5 bases at V and 9 bases at J, leaving 10 bases unmatched. Germline-derived CDR1 and CDR2 are ENHRY and SYGVKD. The length of the CDR3 is 16 residues. Here the CDR3 reads CAISSGGQGVFSPLHF. The CDR3 DNA is TGTGCCATCAGTTCGGGAGGACAGGGGGTTTTTTCACCCCTCCACTTT.

This chain connects TRBV6-5 to TRBJ2-7; TRBD1 agrees at 11 bases. Germline CDR1 reads MNHEY; CDR2 reads SVGAGI. CDR3 length: 14 amino acids. J was trimmed by 4 bases and V by 8 bases; bases with no gene match: 7. CDR3 nucleotides: TGTGCCAGCCTCGGACAGGGGGCAAGGTACGAGCAGTACTTC. As protein: CASLGQGARYEQYF.

This chain links TRBV14 with TRBJ1-6; a possible D gene is TRBD1 (5 bases). Per germline, CDR1 SGHDN and CDR2 FVKESK. The CDR3 is made up of 14 amino acids. Deletions cut 1 base from V and 16 bases from J, with 17 bases between. DNA of the CDR3: TGTGCCAGCAGCCAAGTCCGACAGCTGCAGAGACTCCACTTT. Its protein product is CASSQVRQLQRLHF.

The chain recombines TRBV6-1 with TRBJ2-1, with D perhaps TRBD1 (5 bases). The CDR3 consists of 16 residues. CDR1 MNHNS and CDR2 SASEGT come from the germline V gene. Trimming cost V 2 bases and J 2 bases, with 13 bases left between them. CDR3 DNA sequence: TGTGCCAGCAGTGAACGTACAGGTGCCACCTACAATGAGCAGTTCTTC. It is translated as CASSERTGATYNEQFF.

The rearrangement uses TRBV15 and TRBJ2-7; 7 bases are a match to TRBD1. CDR3 length equals 14 residues. CDR1 is LNHNV and CDR2 is YYDKDF in the germline V gene (reference sequence). V was clipped by 3 bases and J by 8 bases; unmatched bases: 10. The CDR3 spells CATSRPDREGQQYF. CDR3 sequence (DNA): TGTGCCACCAGCAGGCCCGACAGGGAAGGACAGCAGTACTTC.

The J gene is TRBJ2-7, the V gene TRBV7-8, with 7 bases aligning to TRBD1. The CDR3 sequence is 16 residues long. After removal of 2 bases from V and 2 bases from J, the junction contained 9 bases not matched to a gene. Germline lookup yields CDR1 SGHVS and CDR2 FQNEAQ. CDR3 sequence reads: CASSLLGGQGTYEQYF. The CDR3 DNA follows: TGTGCCAGCAGCTTATTAGGGGGCCAGGGCACCTACGAGCAGTACTTC.

This chain links TRBV7-9 with TRBJ2-3; tentatively, D is TRBD2 (5 bases). Germline-derived CDR1 and CDR2 are SEHNR and FQNEAQ (reference sequence). The V and J ends lost 1 base and 2 bases respectively, with 13 bases between them. CDR3 length: 16 amino acids. CDR3 DNA sequence: TGTGCCAGCAGCTTAGGTGGACTGAGGATCACAGATACGCAGTATTTT. It translates to CASSLGGLRITDTQYF. The whole variable domain, filled in from reference TRBV7-9 and TRBJ2-3, reads DTGVSQNPRHKITKRGQNVTFRCDPISEHNRLYWYRQTLGQGPEFLTYFQNEAQLEKSRLLSDRFSAERPKGSFSTLEIQRTEQGDSAMYLCASSLGGLRITDTQYFGPGTRLTVL.

The rearrangement uses TRBV4-1 and TRBJ2-7, with D tentatively TRBD1 (6 bases). The CDR3 consists of 16 residues. Germline V gene sequence: CDR1 MGHRA, CDR2 YSYEKL. Trimming removed 0 bases at V and 3 bases at J, with 15 bases between. The CDR3: CASSQEAGTPFYEQYF. In DNA, the CDR3 is TGCGCCAGCAGCCAAGAGGCCGGGACACCATTCTACGAGCAGTACTTC.

The V call is TRBV12-5, the J call TRBJ1-2; 9 bases match TRBD1. This CDR3 comprises 16 residues. Germline V gene data show CDR1 as LGHNT and CDR2 as FRNRAP. The trim removed 0 bases at V and 8 bases at J, leaving 10 bases unmatched. The CDR3 region has the DNA TGTGCTAGTGGTTTGGTGGGGACAGGGTCATTCCCAGGCTACACCTTC. Encoded protein: CASGLVGTGSFPGYTF.

The rearrangement joins TRBV10-2 to TRBJ2-2; D remains unclear. V gave up 10 bases and J gave up 0 bases, with 9 bases separating them. Germline V gene data show CDR1 as WSHSY and CDR2 as SAAADI. The CDR3 is 13 residues long. CDR3 in amino acids: CAIQEPNTGELFF. For the CDR3, the DNA is TGCGCCATTCAGGAACCGAACACCGGGGAGCTGTTTTTT.

The V call is TRBV12-3 or TRBV12-4, the J call TRBJ2-4, with 8 bases matching TRBD1. V shed 6 bases, J shed 11 bases, and the junction held 9 bases outside the gene matches. CDR3 length: 13 residues. The CDR3 here is CASRGSTGDLQYF. The CDR3, as DNA: TGTGCCAGCAGGGGATCGACAGGGGACCTTCAGTACTTC.

The rearrangement links TRBV27 to TRBJ2-3; tentative D call: TRBD1 (6 bases). Per germline, CDR1 MNHEY and CDR2 SMNVEV (reference sequence). V shed 5 bases and J shed 3 bases, with 12 bases lying between them. This CDR3 is built from 14 residues. For the CDR3, the DNA is TGTGCCAGCAGTAAAAACAGGGTAACAGATACGCAGTATTTT. This sequence encodes CASSKNRVTDTQYF.

V usage is TRBV12-3 or TRBV12-4 and J usage is TRBJ2-1, with TRBD1 matching 8 bases. The CDR3 totals 13 residues. The junction had 4 bases not matched to a gene; V was cut back by 5 bases and J by 7 bases. The DNA for the CDR3 is TGTGCCAGCAGTACAGGGGGAGAAAATGAGCAGTTCTTC. This sequence encodes CASSTGGENEQFF.

The V gene is TRBV11-3, the J gene TRBJ2-1; TRBD1 aligns across 9 bases. The CDR3 totals 14 residues. V shed 5 bases and J 12 bases; nucleotides not matched to a gene: 11. The germline V gene has CDR1 SGHNT and CDR2 YENEEA. This chain's CDR3 is CASSPGWTGDPQFF. CDR3 nucleotides: TGTGCCAGCAGCCCTGGGTGGACAGGGGATCCGCAGTTCTTC. Filled out from reference TRBV11-3 and TRBJ2-1, the complete variable domain reads EAGVVQSPRYKIIEKKQPVAFWCNPISGHNTLYWYLQNLGQGPELLIRYENEEAVDDSQLPKDRFSAERLKGVDSTLKIQPAELGDSAVYLCASSPGWTGDPQFFGPGTRLTVL.

This rearrangement joins TRBV14 to TRBJ2-3; 10 bases are shared with TRBD2. Germline values: CDR1 SGHDN, CDR2 FVKESK. J gave up 4 bases and V 1 base, and 2 bases lay outside the gene matches. The CDR3 covers 15 residues. The CDR3: CASSQGTSGADTQYF. In DNA form, the CDR3 reads TGTGCCAGCAGCCAAGGGACTAGCGGTGCAGATACGCAGTATTTT.

This chain joins TRBV10-3 and TRBJ2-1; TRBD2 aligns across 8 bases. From germline, CDR1 is ENHRY and CDR2 SYGVKD. The junction had 11 bases not matched to a gene; V was cut back by 6 bases and J by 4 bases. The CDR3 runs 16 residues. The CDR3 is CAIRTSDPVLYNEQFF. As DNA, the CDR3 is TGTGCCATCAGGACTAGCGACCCTGTTTTATACAATGAGCAGTTCTTC.

This chain links TRBV18 with TRBJ2-3; 8 bases are shared with TRBD2. CDR3 size: 15 residues. Trimming at V came to 3 bases and at J to 4 bases, leaving 6 bases not matched to a gene. Germline V gene data show CDR1 as KGHSH and CDR2 as LQKENI. The CDR3 here is CASSPMTSAADTQYF. The CDR3 nucleotides are TGTGCCAGCTCACCCATGACTAGCGCTGCAGATACGCAGTATTTT.

This chain joins TRBV25-1 and TRBJ2-1; D is possibly TRBD2 (6 bases). The germline V and J ends were trimmed by 1 base and 8 bases, with 9 bases remaining between them. The CDR3 runs 13 residues. Per the germline V gene, CDR1 is MGHDK and CDR2 is SYGVNS. The CDR3 is CASSEFGGDEQFF. The CDR3 DNA is TGTGCCAGCAGTGAATTCGGGGGAGATGAGCAGTTCTTC. Full variable domain (missing parts from reference TRBV25-1 and TRBJ2-1): EADIYQTPRYLVIGTGKKITLECSQTMGHDKMYWYQQDPGMELHLIHYSYGVNSTEKGDLSSESTVSRIRTEHFPLTLESARPSHTSQYLCASSEFGGDEQFFGPGTRLTVL.

CDR3 coding DNA: TGTGCCAGCAGCTTAGATAGGCCTAGCCCCCGAGAGACCCAGTACTTC. Encoded protein: CASSLDRPSPRETQYF. This chain joins TRBV11-2 and TRBJ2-5; weak D call: TRBD2 (5 bases). The CDR3 covers 16 residues. Germline CDR1 reads SGHAT; CDR2 reads FQNNGV. V was shortened by 0 bases and J by 4 bases, with 15 bases between the two germline ends.

The chain has TRBV14 and TRBJ2-7; no definite D call. The V gene lost 7 bases and the J gene lost 6 bases, with 13 bases spanning the gap. This CDR3 is built from 12 residues. Germline V lookup: CDR1 SGHDN, CDR2 FVKESK. CDR3 residues: CASKHGFPEQYF. The CDR3 region has the DNA TGTGCCAGCAAGCACGGGTTCCCCGAGCAGTACTTC.